This T cell receptor beta chain is from a study of blood T cell repertoires in COVID-19. For the study at large: From the United States, Italy and Spain came samples of acute and convalescent COVID-19. PBMCs, B-cell-depleted T cells, or T cells provided the cDNA or gDNA that made up the material.

Followed longitudinally, the Seattle patients had been enrolled during active infection. The V end lost 3 bases, the J end lost 7 bases, and 19 bases lay between the germline ends. Looked up from germline, CDR1 is DFQATT and CDR2 is SNEGSKA (reference sequence). There are 16 residues in the CDR3. Source study methods: Scientists estimated how many nucleated cells there were by amplifying reference gene primers. Repertoires were generated with immunoSEQ multiplex PCR, while TCRdb's copy carries only in-frame clones and drops some. The V and J calls and the clone size are those of that table, but D and trimming were determined from the DNA. The table lists about 240,000 clones, 70% to 90% of them singletons.

This clonotype was sampled from a woman in her 50s with COVID-19, enrolled during active disease. This rearrangement joins TRBV20-1 to TRBJ1-6; D ambiguous. Input material: peripheral blood. The CDR3 sequence is CSASSVRSPVNSPLHF. The CDR3 nucleotides are TGCAGTGCTAGTAGCGTTCGGAGTCCCGTGAATTCACCCCTCCACTTT.